The rows below give T cell receptor beta chains drawn from one sample of a study of vaccination effects on CD4 cells after COVID-19. Sequencing used immunoSEQ multiplex PCR; TCRdb keeps in-frame clones, though not all of them. The sample has 50,000 or so clones; 65% to 75% are singletons. Their antigen targets remain unknown. The sample in question was CD4+ T cells from PBMCs cultured without peptide, obtained after COVID-19 vaccination. The receptors shown here come from a human donor who had a prior SARS-CoV-2 infection. Each CDR3 is given with its conserved first and last residue. A D gene is named only where the DNA matches it firmly. Size tells how often a clone was seen (once, few, many) or the class of an expanded clone, and some rows leave it out.

D	V	J	size	CDR3	DNA
TRBD2	TRBV5-6	TRBJ2-7	few	CASSLSGVYEQYF	TGTGCCAGCAGCTTGAGCGGGGTCTACGAGCAGTACTTC
TRBD2	TRBV4-3	TRBJ2-3	.	CASSRLAADTDTQYF	TGCGCCAGCAGCCGGCTAGCGGCCGACACAGATACGCAGTATTTT
.	TRBV6-2/TRBV6-3	TRBJ2-3	.	CASSPRTTNTQYF	TGTGCCAGCAGCCCTCGGACTACTAATACGCAGTATTTT
.	TRBV18	TRBJ1-2	.	CASSPDLTFYGYTF	TGTGCCAGCTCACCGGACTTAACCTTCTATGGCTACACCTTC
.	TRBV5-4	TRBJ1-2	.	CASSLGQQTIYGYTF	TGTGCCAGCAGCTTGGGACAGCAGACAATTTATGGCTACACCTTC
TRBD1	TRBV5-1	TRBJ2-7	.	CASSTRQGSYEQYF	TGCGCCAGCAGCACCCGACAGGGTTCCTACGAGCAGTACTTC
.	TRBV7-7	TRBJ2-7	.	CASSLKQWDVSYEQYF	TGTGCTAGCAGCTTAAAGCAATGGGACGTCTCCTACGAGCAGTACTTC
.	TRBV7-2	TRBJ2-3	once	CASSFGSRGTDTQYF	TGTGCCAGCAGCTTTGGGTCCCGTGGCACAGATACGCAGTATTTT
TRBD1	TRBV9	TRBJ1-4	few	CASSRQGANREKLFF	TGTGCCAGCAGTCGACAGGGGGCCAATCGGGAAAAACTGTTTTTT
.	TRBV19	TRBJ2-6	once	CASSSYVSGANVLTF	TGTGCCAGTAGTAGTTATGTCTCTGGGGCCAACGTCCTGACTTTC
.	TRBV15	TRBJ2-1	.	CATSRELSSYNEQFF	TGTGCCACCAGCAGAGAATTGAGCTCCTACAATGAGCAGTTCTTC
.	TRBV29-1	TRBJ2-1	.	CSVVAYNEQFF	TGCAGCGTTGTAGCCTACAATGAGCAGTTCTTC
TRBD2	TRBV7-3	TRBJ2-1	.	CASSLRAGGLYNEQFF	TGTGCCAGCAGCTTAAGAGCGGGGGGGTTATACAATGAGCAGTTCTTC
.	TRBV5-6	TRBJ2-7	.	CASSPLGIYEQYF	TGTGCCAGCAGCCCGCTAGGAATTTACGAGCAGTACTTC
.	TRBV19	TRBJ1-3	few	CASSHSGNTIYF	TGTGCCAGTAGCCACTCTGGAAACACCATATATTTT
.	TRBV7-2	TRBJ1-5	.	CASSSGTVRWPQHF	TGTGCCAGCAGCTCCGGGACGGTGAGATGGCCCCAGCATTTT
TRBD1	TRBV27	TRBJ2-1	.	CASSPGQADNEQFF	TGTGCCAGCAGTCCCGGACAGGCAGACAATGAGCAGTTCTTC
TRBD1	TRBV7-3	TRBJ1-1	.	CASSLAGGNTEAFF	TGTGCCAGCAGCTTAGCAGGGGGAAACACTGAAGCTTTCTTT
TRBD2	TRBV3-1/TRBV3-2	TRBJ2-3	.	CASSQVETSGSTDTQYF	TGTGCCAGCAGCCAAGTCGAGACTAGCGGGAGCACAGATACGCAGTATTTT
TRBD1	TRBV30	TRBJ1-6	once	CAWSPQGAWDSPLHF	TGTGCCTGGAGTCCCCAGGGGGCCTGGGATTCACCCCTCCACTTT
TRBD1	TRBV27	TRBJ1-1	.	CASRGNRDRGNTEAFF	TGTGCCAGCAGGGGTAACCGAGACAGGGGGAACACTGAAGCTTTCTTT
.	TRBV11-1	TRBJ2-2	few	CASSPQIPSNTGELFF	TGTGCCAGCAGCCCACAGATCCCTTCGAACACCGGGGAGCTGTTTTTT
.	TRBV5-1	TRBJ1-1	.	CASSLDWERITEAFF	TGCGCCAGCAGCTTGGACTGGGAGAGGATCACTGAAGCTTTCTTT
TRBD1	TRBV24-1	TRBJ2-3	few	CATSDPGQGIPDTQYF	TGTGCCACCAGTGATCCGGGACAGGGGATACCAGATACGCAGTATTTT
.	TRBV7-2	TRBJ1-3	.	CASSPTLSGNTIYF	TGTGCCAGCAGTCCAACACTCTCTGGAAACACCATATATTTT
TRBD2	TRBV7-7	TRBJ2-3	.	CASSLLPRPSGISTDTQYF	TGTGCTAGCAGCTTATTACCCCGGCCTAGCGGGATTTCTACAGATACGCAGTATTTT
.	TRBV28	TRBJ1-6	.	CASSLFRAVRSPLHF	TGTGCCAGCAGTTTATTTCGGGCTGTGCGTTCACCCCTCCACTTT
TRBD2	TRBV7-3	TRBJ2-1	.	CASSPGLAGTYNEQFF	TGTGCCAGCAGCCCAGGACTAGCGGGGACCTACAATGAGCAGTTCTTC
.	TRBV7-2	TRBJ2-1	.	CASSRTDRNEQFF	TGTGCCAGCAGCCGGACGGATCGGAATGAGCAGTTCTTC
TRBD2	TRBV7-3	TRBJ2-3	.	CASSLTGLAGADTQYF	TGTGCCAGCAGCTTAACGGGGCTAGCGGGAGCAGATACGCAGTATTTT
TRBD2	TRBV4-2	TRBJ2-3	few	CASSQDVAGYGDTQYF	TGTGCCAGCAGCCAAGATGTAGCGGGGTATGGAGATACGCAGTATTTT
TRBD2	TRBV10-3	TRBJ2-5	once	CAIAAGGRVETQYF	TGTGCCATCGCCGCCGGGGGGAGGGTGGAGACCCAGTACTTC
.	TRBV20-1	TRBJ1-2	once	CSARTAGGYTF	TGCAGTGCTAGGACTGCGGGGGGCTACACCTTC
TRBD2	TRBV5-6	TRBJ2-5	.	CASSLVSGPRGVQYF	TGTGCCAGCAGCTTGGTCTCTGGGCCGCGGGGGGTACAGTACTTC
TRBD2	TRBV24-1	TRBJ2-1	.	CATSDPAGVSNEQFF	TGTGCCACCAGTGATCCAGCGGGAGTCAGCAATGAGCAGTTCTTC
.	TRBV12-3/TRBV12-4	TRBJ2-7	.	CASSSDDYEQYF	TGTGCCAGCAGTTCCGACGACTACGAGCAGTACTTC
.	TRBV7-8	TRBJ2-6	.	CASSREPAQSSGANVLTF	TGTGCCAGCAGCCGAGAACCCGCCCAGAGCTCTGGGGCCAACGTCCTGACTTTC
TRBD2	TRBV10-3	TRBJ2-1	once	CAISSLTSGGNRYNEQFF	TGTGCCATCAGCTCCTTAACTAGCGGGGGTAACAGATACAATGAGCAGTTCTTC
.	TRBV28	TRBJ1-3	.	CASSLYSGAGSGNTIYF	TGTGCCAGCAGTTTATACTCAGGGGCCGGCTCTGGAAACACCATATATTTT
.	TRBV6-2/TRBV6-3	TRBJ2-4	.	CASSYLRGIQYF	TGTGCCAGCAGTTACCTCAGAGGCATTCAGTACTTC